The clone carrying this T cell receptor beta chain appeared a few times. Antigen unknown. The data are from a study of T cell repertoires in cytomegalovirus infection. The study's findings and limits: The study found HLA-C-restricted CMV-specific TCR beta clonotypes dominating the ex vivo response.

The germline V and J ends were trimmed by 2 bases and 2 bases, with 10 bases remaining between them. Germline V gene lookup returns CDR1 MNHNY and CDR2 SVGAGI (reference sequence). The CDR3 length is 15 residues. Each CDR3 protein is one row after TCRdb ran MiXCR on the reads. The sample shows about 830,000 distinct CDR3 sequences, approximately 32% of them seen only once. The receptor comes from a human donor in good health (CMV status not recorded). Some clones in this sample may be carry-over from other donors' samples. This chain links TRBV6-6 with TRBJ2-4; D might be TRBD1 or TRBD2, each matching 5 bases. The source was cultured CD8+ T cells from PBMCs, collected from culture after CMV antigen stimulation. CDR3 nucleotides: TGTGCCAGCAGTTACCTGGGACCATCCAAAAACATTCAGTACTTC. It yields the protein CASSYLGPSKNIQYF.